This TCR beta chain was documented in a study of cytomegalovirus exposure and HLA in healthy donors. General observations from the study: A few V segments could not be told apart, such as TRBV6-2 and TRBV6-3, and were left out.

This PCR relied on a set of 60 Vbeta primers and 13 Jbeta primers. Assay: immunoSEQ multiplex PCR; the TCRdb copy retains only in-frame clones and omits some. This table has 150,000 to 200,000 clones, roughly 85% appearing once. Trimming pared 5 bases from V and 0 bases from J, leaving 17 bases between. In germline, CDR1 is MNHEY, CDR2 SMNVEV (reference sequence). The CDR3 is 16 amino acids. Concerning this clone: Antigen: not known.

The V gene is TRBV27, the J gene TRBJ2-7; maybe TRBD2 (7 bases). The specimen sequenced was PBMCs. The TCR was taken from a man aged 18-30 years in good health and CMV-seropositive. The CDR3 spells CASSRGGPLRSYEQYF. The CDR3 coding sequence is TGTGCCAGCAGTAGGGGGGGGCCTCTCCGCTCCTACGAGCAGTACTTC.